The source of this T cell receptor (beta chain) is a study of T cell changes during pregnancy in multiple sclerosis. TCRdb's copy holds only in-frame clones and misses some; the assay was immunoSEQ multiplex PCR. The sample shows around 71,000 clones, more than 90% of them seen only once. With 5 bases clipped from V and 5 bases from J, the junction kept 8 bases outside the gene matches. This CDR3 spans 15 amino acids. Germline-derived CDR1 and CDR2 are MRHNA and SNTAGT. The clonotype comes from a female donor with multiple sclerosis, enrolled in a pregnancy study. Sequencing used peripheral blood, obtained in the third trimester of pregnancy. V usage is TRBV6-4 and J usage is TRBJ2-5; TRBD1 matches 10 bases. The CDR3 here is CASSSGTGDGETQYF. DNA for the CDR3: TGTGCCAGCAGTTCCGGGACAGGGGATGGGGAGACCCAGTACTTC.